Described below is a single T cell receptor beta chain sequence and its context. This entry comes from a study of T cell responses to AZD1222 COVID-19 vaccine. The CDR3 has 13 residues. Germline lookup yields CDR1 GTSNPN and CDR2 SVGIG (reference sequence). Trimming at V came to 7 bases and at J to 9 bases, leaving 13 bases not matched to a gene. Clones were read by immunoSEQ multiplex PCR, and TCRdb kept only the in-frame ones, dropping some. The sample consists of 130,000 or so clones, around nine tenths of them appearing once. The sample here was peripheral blood, taken on day 0 of AZD1222 vaccination. The sequence derives from an adult in good health. The chain carries TRBV30 and TRBJ2-7; the match to TRBD1 covers 9 bases. CDR3 amino acids: CASTGTGTSGQYF. CDR3 nucleotides: TGTGCCTCGACCGGGACAGGGACCTCGGGGCAGTACTTC.